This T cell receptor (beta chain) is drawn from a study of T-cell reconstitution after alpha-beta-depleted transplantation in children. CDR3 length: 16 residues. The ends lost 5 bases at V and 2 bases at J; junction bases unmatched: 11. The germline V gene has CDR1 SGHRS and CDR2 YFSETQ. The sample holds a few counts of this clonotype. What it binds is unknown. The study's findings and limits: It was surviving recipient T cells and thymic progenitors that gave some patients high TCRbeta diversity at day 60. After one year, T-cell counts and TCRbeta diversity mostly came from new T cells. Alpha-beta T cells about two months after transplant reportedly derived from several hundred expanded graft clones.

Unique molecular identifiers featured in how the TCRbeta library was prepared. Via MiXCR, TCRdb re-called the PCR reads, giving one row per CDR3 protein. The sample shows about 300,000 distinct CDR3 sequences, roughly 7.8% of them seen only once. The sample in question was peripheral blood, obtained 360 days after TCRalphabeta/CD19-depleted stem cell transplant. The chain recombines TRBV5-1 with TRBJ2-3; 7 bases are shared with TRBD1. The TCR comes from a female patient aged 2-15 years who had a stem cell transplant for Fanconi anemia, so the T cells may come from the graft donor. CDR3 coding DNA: TGCGCCAGCAGGACTATTGCCGGGACAGCCACAGATACGCAGTATTTT. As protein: CASRTIAGTATDTQYF.